This T cell receptor (beta chain) was observed in a study of T cell changes during pregnancy in multiple sclerosis (dated by TCRdb to between 2019 and 2020). For the wider study: The study examined how the T cell repertoire changed over the course of pregnancy in women with multiple sclerosis.

CDR1 and CDR2, per the germline V gene (reference sequence), are SGHAT and FQDESV. Trimming at the junction amounts to 4 bases on V and 1 base on J, and the germline ends lie 11 bases apart. Including cysteine and phenylalanine, the CDR3 has 14 amino acids. Just CDR3 DNA is preserved here, 42 bases in frame from base 1. The library came from the immunoSEQ multiplex PCR assay. As stored in TCRdb, this immuneACCESS dataset retains in-frame rearrangements with V and J assigned. A fraction of the clones does not appear; measured against another copy, unresolved V genes explain less than half of the discrepancy, and the remainder lacks a known reason. The sample table shows about 84,000 clones, and 94% are seen once. Around 0.97% of the sample goes to the ten largest clones. On this clone itself: Its antigen remains undetermined. Base qualities are missing; no much larger clone stands one base away.

The chain links TRBV11-1 with TRBJ2-7; the best D guess is TRBD2, with 5 bases matching. The sequenced sample was peripheral blood, obtained in the second trimester of pregnancy. This TCR was sampled from a female donor in good health, enrolled as a control in a pregnancy study. The CDR3 in this case is CASSYSVTSYEQYF. The DNA is as follows: TGTGCCAGCAGCTATAGCGTGACATCCTACGAGCAGTACTTC.